Sequencing of this T cell receptor beta chain was carried out in a study of T cell repertoires in cytomegalovirus infection. V was clipped by 4 bases and J by 6 bases; unmatched bases: 10. There are 17 residues in the CDR3. Germline CDR1 is MNHEY and CDR2 is SVGAGI. Remarks on this clonotype: Its matching antigen is unknown.

TCRdb redid the calling of the reads with MiXCR, one entry per CDR3 protein. The sample yields about 480,000 distinct CDR3 sequences, 30% to 40% seen once. The sequence derives from a human donor in good health (CMV status not recorded). Some clones in this sample may be carry-over from other donors' samples. The rearrangement joins TRBV6-5 to TRBJ2-1; 12 bases line up with TRBD2. The sequenced sample was cultured PBMCs, obtained from culture after CMV antigen stimulation. As DNA, the CDR3 is TGTGCCAGCAGTTCCCCTAGCGGGAGGGCCTCTTCCAATGAGCAGTTCTTC. Amino acid sequence: CASSSPSGRASSNEQFF.